This T cell receptor (beta chain) comes out of a study of T cells in Graves' hyperthyroidism and ophthalmopathy. As for this clonotype: The antigen is not known.

The ends lost 6 bases at V and 0 bases at J; junction bases unmatched: 7. This CDR3 contains 17 residues. Study-wide results and limits: Among clonotypes expanded in thyroid above 0.001, most were also found in blood. Model-based prediction identified ophthalmopathy a median around seven months prior to its onset.

A patient was excluded if there was uncontrolled infection, other autoimmune disease, pregnancy or lactation. Used for diagnoses were clinical symptoms, serum thyroxine and TRAb, thyroid ultrasound and orbital computed tomography. The TCR beta CDR3 regions underwent amplification using RNA transcripts as the source. Carried out on the TCR CDR3, a first-round RT-PCR used the HTBI primer set. TCRdb redid the calling of the multiplex PCR reads with MiXCR, one entry per CDR3 protein. The sample holds more than 500,000 distinct CDR3 sequences; about 16% are singletons and the top ten take 25% to 30%. The source of this sequence is a woman in her twenties or thirties with Graves' ophthalmopathy. The chain joins TRBV12-3 or TRBV12-4 to TRBJ2-1; 11 nucleotides agree with TRBD2. Sequencing was done on a sample of blood. The CDR3 DNA reads TGTGCCAGCAGCCCCGTAGCGGGAGGGAGCTCCTACAATGAGCAGTTCTTC. This codes for CASSPVAGGSSYNEQFF.